The next 6 T cell receptor beta chains were all read from a single sample in a study of cytomegalovirus exposure and HLA in healthy donors. The PCR had 60 Vbeta and 13 Jbeta primers. The assay was immunoSEQ multiplex PCR, and TCRdb's table has in-frame clones only and misses some. This sample carries around 170,000 clones, roughly 80% of them seen once, and the ten largest clones take about 6%. The sample consisted of PBMCs. The receptors come from a man in his forties in good health and CMV-seropositive.

The CDR3 loop is CASTPGTGRYEQYF. The CDR3 DNA sequence: TGTGCCAGTACCCCAGGGACAGGGAGGTACGAGCAGTACTTC. The chain recombines TRBV19 with TRBJ2-7; 9 positions match TRBD1. V was clipped by 7 bases and J by 4 bases; unmatched bases: 8. This CDR3 comprises 14 residues. Germline V gene lookup returns CDR1 LNHDA and CDR2 SQIVND (reference sequence).

The chain carries TRBV7-2 and TRBJ2-3, with 9 bases identical to TRBD1. The germline CDR1 and CDR2 sequences are SGHTA and FQGNSA. The CDR3 runs 15 residues. V shed 5 bases and J 2 bases; nucleotides not matched to a gene: 5. This chain's CDR3 is CASSPGQGSTDTQYF. The CDR3 DNA sequence: TGTGCCAGCAGCCCGGGACAGGGCTCCACAGATACGCAGTATTTT. Looking up the rest from reference TRBV7-2 and TRBJ2-3 gives the full variable domain: GAGVSQSPSNKVTEKGKDVELRCDPISGHTALYWYRQSLGQGLEFLIYFQGNSAPDKSGLPSDRFSAERTGGSVSTLTIQRTQQEDSAVYLCASSPGQGSTDTQYFGPGTRLTVL.

The chain employs TRBV18 and TRBJ1-4, with D possibly matching TRBD1 (5 bases). The germline V gene encodes CDR1 KGHSH and CDR2 LQKENI. The CDR3 loop spans 15 amino acids. Trimming pared 1 base from V and 0 bases from J, leaving 6 bases between. The CDR3 region has the DNA TGTGCCAGCTCACCACGGGGGGCAACTAATGAAAAACTGTTTTTT. It yields the protein CASSPRGATNEKLFF.

The rearrangement joins TRBV5-1 to TRBJ2-5; 13 nucleotides agree with TRBD2. Germline-derived CDR1 and CDR2 are SGHRS and YFSETQ. V lost 0 bases to trimming and J lost 7 bases; unmatched junction nucleotides: 6. The CDR3 is 16 residues long. The chain's CDR3 is CASSLETSGGAGTQYF. Written as DNA, the CDR3 is TGCGCCAGCAGCTTGGAAACTAGCGGGGGGGCCGGGACCCAGTACTTC.

The genes are TRBV6-4 and TRBJ2-1, with 7 bases that match TRBD2. The V gene's germline CDR1 is MRHNA and CDR2 SNTAGT. CDR3 size: 13 residues. V lost 0 bases and J lost 9; bases outside the gene matches: 2. DNA of the CDR3: TGTGCCAGCAGTGACTCTTGGGGGGGTGAGCAGTTCTTC. This sequence encodes CASSDSWGGEQFF.

This chain connects TRBV5-1 to TRBJ1-4, with 12 positions matching TRBD1. The CDR3 extends over 17 amino acids. Germline V gives CDR1 SGHRS, CDR2 YFSETQ. With 2 bases clipped from V and 7 bases from J, the junction kept 9 bases outside the gene matches. The CDR3 DNA sequence: TGCGCCAGCAGCTTTACCGGGACAGGGGGCTTGGCTGAAAAACTGTTTTTT. Translated: CASSFTGTGGLAEKLFF.